This is a list of T cell receptor beta chains from one sample in a study of cytotoxic CD8 clonotypes in ibrutinib-treated CLL. This table comes from immunoSEQ multiplex PCR, and its TCRdb copy is limited to in-frame clones, with some not included. The sample carries a few hundred thousand clones, under 80% recorded once. Sequenced here: PBMCs, sampled after 24 months of ibrutinib treatment. These receptor sequences come from a human donor with chronic lymphocytic leukemia. The CDR3 runs from the conserved cysteine through the conserved F or W. A D gene is named only where the DNA matches it firmly. Expanded clones are given a class, and other clones once, few, many or no size at all.

DNA	CDR3	D	size	V	J
TGTGCCAGCAGCCCCTCCGGACAGGGCACAACTAATGAAAAACTGTTTTTT	CASSPSGQGTTNEKLFF	TRBD1	.	TRBV9	TRBJ1-4
TGTGCCAGCAGTTTATTAGTTGAGCAGTTCTTC	CASSLLVEQFF	.	few	TRBV28	TRBJ2-1
TGTGCCAGCAGCTTAGGTGGGGTGGACTACGAGCAGTACTTC	CASSLGGVDYEQYF	.	few	TRBV7-9	TRBJ2-7
TGCAGCGTTAACGGGTACACCGGGGAGCTGTTTTTT	CSVNGYTGELFF	.	.	TRBV29-1	TRBJ2-2
TGTGCCAGCAGTTACGTAGCGGGGGATTACAATGAGCAGTTCTTC	CASSYVAGDYNEQFF	TRBD2	.	TRBV6-5	TRBJ2-1
TGTGCCAGCAGTTTCACCCCAACGGGAAACTATGGCTACACCTTC	CASSFTPTGNYGYTF	.	.	TRBV6-6	TRBJ1-2
TGTGCCAGCCGTCCGGACACCTACTACGAGCAGTACTTC	CASRPDTYYEQYF	.	.	TRBV28	TRBJ2-7
TGTGCCAGCAGTTACACCAGAATCTCCTACGAGCAGTACTTC	CASSYTRISYEQYF	.	few	TRBV6-5	TRBJ2-7
TGTGCCAGCAGTGAATCCGTTAGTGAGCAGTTCTTC	CASSESVSEQFF	.	.	TRBV25-1	TRBJ2-1
TGTGCCATCAAGGGCTCCTCTAACGGGGAGCTGTTTTTT	CAIKGSSNGELFF	.	.	TRBV10-3	TRBJ2-2
TGTGCCAGCAGCTCACCTAGCGGGCCGGTAAGCTCCTACGAGCAGTACTTC	CASSSPSGPVSSYEQYF	TRBD2	.	TRBV6-4	TRBJ2-7
TGCAGCGCACCCAGAGGTGGGGCCAACGTCCTGACTTTC	CSAPRGGANVLTF	.	.	TRBV29-1	TRBJ2-6
TGTGCCAGCAGCTCCCCTTCGCAGGGCTATGAGCAGTTCTTC	CASSSPSQGYEQFF	.	.	TRBV7-9	TRBJ2-1
TGTGCCAGCAGGGCGGGGAACTATGGCTACACCTTC	CASRAGNYGYTF	.	few	TRBV6-5	TRBJ1-2
TGTGCCAGCAGTGTTAGCGGGAGGTCTGCCTACGAGCAGTACTTC	CASSVSGRSAYEQYF	TRBD2	.	TRBV4-2	TRBJ2-7
TGTGCCAGCAGCCAAGGCGCAGGGGGTTTAGGGGTTTATGGCTACACCTTC	CASSQGAGGLGVYGYTF	TRBD1	.	TRBV4-2	TRBJ1-2
TGTGCCAGCAGCGTAGGCGGTTTTGGGGAAAAACTGTTTTTT	CASSVGGFGEKLFF	.	.	TRBV9	TRBJ1-4
TGTGCCAGCAGCGTAGACACAGCTGGGGCCAACGTCCTGACTTTC	CASSVDTAGANVLTF	.	.	TRBV9	TRBJ2-6
TGTGCCAGCAGCTTGGCCATGGGGTCTGGAAACACCATATATTTT	CASSLAMGSGNTIYF	.	.	TRBV5-6	TRBJ1-3
TGTGCCAGCAGCCCTGGGACAGGGACCTATGGCTACACCTTC	CASSPGTGTYGYTF	TRBD1	.	TRBV7-2	TRBJ1-2
TGTGCCACCAGCAGAGATCTGGTCCTTAATCAGCCCCAGCATTTT	CATSRDLVLNQPQHF	.	.	TRBV15	TRBJ1-5
TGTGCCAGCAGCGCAGGGGACAGCCTCTACGAGCAGTACTTC	CASSAGDSLYEQYF	TRBD1	.	TRBV9	TRBJ2-7
TGTGCCAGCAGACAGACAGGGGCGGTGGCCGGGGAGCTGTTTTTT	CASRQTGAVAGELFF	TRBD1	few	TRBV27	TRBJ2-2
TGCGCCAGCAGCCAAGAGAGTAGCACAGATACGCAGTATTTT	CASSQESSTDTQYF	.	.	TRBV4-3	TRBJ2-3
TGCGCCAGCAGCTTGGCGGCGTCGTCAGACACCGGGGAGCTGTTTTTT	CASSLAASSDTGELFF	.	.	TRBV5-1	TRBJ2-2
TGCGCCAGCAGCTTAGCGGGATCAAGCTCGGGTTACGAGCAGTACTTC	CASSLAGSSSGYEQYF	TRBD2	.	TRBV5-1	TRBJ2-7
TGTGCCAGCAGCGTAGAATTGCGGGCCCCAGATACGCAGTATTTT	CASSVELRAPDTQYF	.	.	TRBV9	TRBJ2-3
TGTGCCAGCACCGGTCCCTTTAGACAGGGCCTCTATGGCTACACCTTC	CASTGPFRQGLYGYTF	TRBD1	few	TRBV7-9	TRBJ1-2
TGCGCCACCCGACAGGGGAATGAGCAGTTCTTC	CATRQGNEQFF	TRBD1	.	TRBV5-1	TRBJ2-1
TGTGCCAGCAGCTTAGCACCGGAGAAGCCCCAGCATTTT	CASSLAPEKPQHF	.	few	TRBV11-1	TRBJ1-5
TGTGCCAGCAGCGCGAACGACCGAATACTAGCCCGGACCGGGGAGCTGTTTTTT	CASSANDRILARTGELFF	.	.	TRBV9	TRBJ2-2
TGTGCCAGCATGGTCAGCGGCTCCTACAATGAGCAGTTCTTC	CASMVSGSYNEQFF	.	.	TRBV2	TRBJ2-1